This TCR beta chain was retrieved from a study of CDR3 diversity in severe acne (dated 2019 in TCRdb). The method behind the library was PCR. For sequencing, an Illumina HiSeq 2000 was employed. TCRdb handled the public reads itself, with Q25 trimming in fastp and clone calling in MiXCR, and kept productive beta chains. Every entry covers one CDR3 protein and lists the most common genes and DNA from its rows. The sample includes tens of thousands of distinct CDR3 sequences, with approximately 51% observed a single time. The ten largest make up approximately 15% of the sample. This clonotype was seen a handful of times. Its antigen remains unidentified. No base quality information exists; no much larger clone differs at one position. The germline V gene supplies CDR1 SGDLS and CDR2 YYNGEE. Inclusive of the bounding cysteine and phenylalanine, the CDR3 is 14 residues long. The read is trimmed to its CDR3 DNA, 42 bases read in frame from base 1. Trimming removed 3 bases from V and 1 base from J, leaving 10 bases between the germline ends.

Sequencing was done on a sample of blood. The sequence came from a male donor in good health, without acne. The sequence links TRBV9 to TRBJ1-1; matching of 5 bases hints at TRBD1 as the D gene. The CDR3 reads CASSGGHPNTEAFF. The base sequence is TGTGCCAGCAGCGGTGGACACCCGAACACTGAAGCTTTCTTT.